The rows below give T cell receptor beta chains drawn from one sample of a study of T-cell memory formation after mild COVID-19. From the 5' RACE reads, TCRdb called clonotypes with MiXCR, one entry per CDR3 protein. The profile shows about 560,000 distinct CDR3 sequences, roughly a fifth of them singletons. The sample consisted of PBMCs or a T cell subset sorted from them (not recorded which). These receptors all stem from an adult woman who had mild COVID-19 (a few samples of this study predate the infection). Cell type and time point are not known. The conserved cysteine and the conserved F or W are not part of the CDR3 here. Each record gives: V gene, J gene, CDR3 protein.

TRBV2	TRBJ2-5	ASSVGTAQETQY
TRBV20-1	TRBJ1-6	SARYVTYNSPLH
TRBV6-5	TRBJ2-3	ASSYGTSISDTQY
TRBV20-1	TRBJ1-2	SARVPGQGSYGYT
TRBV12-3/TRBV12-4	TRBJ1-1	ASSLTEYTEAF
TRBV4-2	TRBJ1-1	ASRQGSEAF
TRBV5-1	TRBJ2-2	ASSPEWPENGELF
TRBV19	TRBJ2-7	ASSISGTIYEQY
TRBV4-2	TRBJ1-1	ASSQEGEMNTEAF
TRBV9	TRBJ1-2	ASSAGQGAVALAYGYT
TRBV20-1	TRBJ2-3	SAKQGAGTDTQY
TRBV27	TRBJ1-1	ASSFKRNTEAF
TRBV7-6	TRBJ2-3	ASSSGLAGGGDTQY
TRBV2	TRBJ2-3	ASSFDGGSTDTQY
TRBV9	TRBJ1-1	ASSVGEGLNTEAF
TRBV7-2	TRBJ1-5	ASSLQGQPQH
TRBV5-4	TRBJ2-1	ASSLPGSEQF
TRBV7-2	TRBJ2-1	ASSLMGPIYNEQF
TRBV6-5	TRBJ2-3	ASSLNGALRSDTQY
TRBV18	TRBJ1-2	ASSPPVFPGFYGYT
TRBV5-1	TRBJ2-3	ASSGWAGDTDTQY
TRBV9	TRBJ1-2	ASSVSGTGVYGYT
TRBV4-2	TRBJ1-2	ASSQPGADYGYT